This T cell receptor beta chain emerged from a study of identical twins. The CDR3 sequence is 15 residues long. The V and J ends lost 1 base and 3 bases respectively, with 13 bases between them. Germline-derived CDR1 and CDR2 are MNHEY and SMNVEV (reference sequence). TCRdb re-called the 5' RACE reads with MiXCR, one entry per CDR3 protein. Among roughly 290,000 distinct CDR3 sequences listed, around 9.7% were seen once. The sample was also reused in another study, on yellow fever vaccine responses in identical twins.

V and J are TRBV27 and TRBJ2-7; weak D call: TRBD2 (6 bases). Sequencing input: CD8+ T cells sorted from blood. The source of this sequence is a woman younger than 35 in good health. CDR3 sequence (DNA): TGTGCCAGCAGTTTATTCGGACTACCTGGCTACGAGCAGTACTTC. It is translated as CASSLFGLPGYEQYF.